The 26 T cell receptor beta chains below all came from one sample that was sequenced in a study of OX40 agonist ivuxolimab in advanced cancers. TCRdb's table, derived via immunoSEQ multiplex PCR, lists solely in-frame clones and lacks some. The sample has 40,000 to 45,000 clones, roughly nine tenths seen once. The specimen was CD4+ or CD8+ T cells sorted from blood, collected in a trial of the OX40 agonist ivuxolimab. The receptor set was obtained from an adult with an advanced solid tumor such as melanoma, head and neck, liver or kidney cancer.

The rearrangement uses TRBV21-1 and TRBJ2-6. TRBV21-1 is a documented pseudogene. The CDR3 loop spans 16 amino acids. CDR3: CASSRLQQSRANVLTF. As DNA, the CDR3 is TGTGCCAGCAGTAGGCTACAACAAAGTCGGGCCAACGTCCTGACTTTC.

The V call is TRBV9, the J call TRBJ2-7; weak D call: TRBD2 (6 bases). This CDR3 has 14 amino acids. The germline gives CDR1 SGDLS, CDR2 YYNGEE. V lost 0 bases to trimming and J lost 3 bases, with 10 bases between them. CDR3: CASSVASAGYEQYF. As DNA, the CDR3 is TGTGCCAGCAGCGTAGCTTCAGCGGGCTACGAGCAGTACTTC.

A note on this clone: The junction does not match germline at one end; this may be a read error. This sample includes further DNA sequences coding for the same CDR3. CDR3 protein: CASSHLGGFTEAFF. The CDR3 DNA is TGTGCCAGCAGCCACTTGGGGGGGTTCACTGAAGCCTTCTTT. The chain employs TRBV14 and TRBJ1-1; a possible D gene is TRBD1 (5 bases). CDR3 length equals 14 residues. In germline, CDR1 is SGHDN, CDR2 FVKESK.

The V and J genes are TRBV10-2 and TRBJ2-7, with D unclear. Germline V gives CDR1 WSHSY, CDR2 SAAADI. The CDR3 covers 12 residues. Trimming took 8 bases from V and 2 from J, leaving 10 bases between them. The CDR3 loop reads CASWAETYEQYF. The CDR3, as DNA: TGCGCCAGCTGGGCAGAGACCTACGAGCAGTACTTC.

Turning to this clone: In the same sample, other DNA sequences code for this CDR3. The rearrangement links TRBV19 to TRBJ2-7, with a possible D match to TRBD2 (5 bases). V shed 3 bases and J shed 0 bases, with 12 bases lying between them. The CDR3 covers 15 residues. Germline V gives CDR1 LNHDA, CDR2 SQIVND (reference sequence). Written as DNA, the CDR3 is TGTGCCAGTAGTATCTCAGGAGGCAGCTCCTACGAGCAGTACTTC. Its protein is CASSISGGSSYEQYF.

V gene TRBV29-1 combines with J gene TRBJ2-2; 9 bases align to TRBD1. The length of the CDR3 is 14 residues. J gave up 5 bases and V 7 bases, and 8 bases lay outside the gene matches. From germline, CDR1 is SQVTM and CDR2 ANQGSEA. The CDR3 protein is CSADPGQGTGELFF. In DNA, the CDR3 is TGCAGCGCTGACCCGGGACAGGGAACCGGGGAGCTGTTTTTT.

CDR3 bases: TGTGCCAGCAGCATCACGAGCACTGAAGCTTTCTTT. Translating it yields CASSITSTEAFF. The chain combines TRBV5-8 with TRBJ1-1; D is uncertain. CDR3 length: 12 amino acids. V was pared by 4 bases and J by 4 bases, with 8 bases between. CDR1 is SGHTS, CDR2 YDEGEE, per germline.

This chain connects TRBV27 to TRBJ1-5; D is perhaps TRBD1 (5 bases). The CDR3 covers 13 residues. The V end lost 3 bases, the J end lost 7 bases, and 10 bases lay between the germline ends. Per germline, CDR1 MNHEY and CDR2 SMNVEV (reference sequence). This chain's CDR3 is CASSFGGRQPQHF. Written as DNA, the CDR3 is TGTGCCAGCAGTTTTGGGGGGAGACAGCCCCAGCATTTT.

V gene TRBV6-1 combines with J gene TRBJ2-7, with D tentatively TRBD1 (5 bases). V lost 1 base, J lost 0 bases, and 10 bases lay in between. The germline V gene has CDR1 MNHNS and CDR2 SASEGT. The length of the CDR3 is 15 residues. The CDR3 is CASSEVLGPSYEQYF. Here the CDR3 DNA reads TGTGCCAGCAGTGAAGTTCTGGGGCCCTCCTACGAGCAGTACTTC.

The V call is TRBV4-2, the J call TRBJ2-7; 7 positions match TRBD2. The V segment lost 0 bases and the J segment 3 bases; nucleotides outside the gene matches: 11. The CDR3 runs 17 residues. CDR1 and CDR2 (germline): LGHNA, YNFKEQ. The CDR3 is CASSQEIEAGRIYEQYF. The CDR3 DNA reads TGTGCCAGCAGCCAAGAGATCGAAGCGGGACGGATCTACGAGCAGTACTTC.

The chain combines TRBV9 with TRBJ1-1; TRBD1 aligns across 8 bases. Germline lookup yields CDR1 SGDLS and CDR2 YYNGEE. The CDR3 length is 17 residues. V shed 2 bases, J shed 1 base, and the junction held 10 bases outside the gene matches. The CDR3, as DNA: TGTGCCAGCAGCGTGGCGGACAGGGTCTTCTGGAACACTGAAGCTTTCTTT. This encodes CASSVADRVFWNTEAFF. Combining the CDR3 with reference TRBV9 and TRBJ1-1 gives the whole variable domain DSGVTQTPKHLITATGQRVTLRCSPRSGDLSVYWYQQSLDQGLQFLIQYYNGEERAKGNILERFSAQQFPDLHSELNLSSLELGDSALYFCASSVADRVFWNTEAFFGQGTRLTVV.

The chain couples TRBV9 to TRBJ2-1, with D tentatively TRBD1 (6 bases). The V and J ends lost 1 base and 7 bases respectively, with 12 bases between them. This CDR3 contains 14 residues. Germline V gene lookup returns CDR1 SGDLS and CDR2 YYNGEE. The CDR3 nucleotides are TGTGCCAGCAGCGTAATTGGGACATTAAATGAGCAGTTCTTC. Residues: CASSVIGTLNEQFF. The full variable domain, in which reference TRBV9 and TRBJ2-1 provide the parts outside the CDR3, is DSGVTQTPKHLITATGQRVTLRCSPRSGDLSVYWYQQSLDQGLQFLIQYYNGEERAKGNILERFSAQQFPDLHSELNLSSLELGDSALYFCASSVIGTLNEQFFGPGTRLTVL.

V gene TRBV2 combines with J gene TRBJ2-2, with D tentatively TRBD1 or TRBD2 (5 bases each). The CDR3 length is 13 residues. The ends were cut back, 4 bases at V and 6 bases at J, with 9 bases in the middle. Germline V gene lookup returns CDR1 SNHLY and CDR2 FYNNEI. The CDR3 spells CASSGVGAGELFF. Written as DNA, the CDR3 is TGTGCCAGCAGTGGTGTGGGGGCCGGGGAGCTGTTTTTT.

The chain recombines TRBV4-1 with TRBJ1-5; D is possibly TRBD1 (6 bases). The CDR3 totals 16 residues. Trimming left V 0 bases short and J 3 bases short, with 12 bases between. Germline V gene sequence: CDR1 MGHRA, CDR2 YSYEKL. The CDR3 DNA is TGCGCCAGCAGCCAAGATGAACAGGGCTTCAATCAGCCCCAGCATTTT. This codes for CASSQDEQGFNQPQHF.

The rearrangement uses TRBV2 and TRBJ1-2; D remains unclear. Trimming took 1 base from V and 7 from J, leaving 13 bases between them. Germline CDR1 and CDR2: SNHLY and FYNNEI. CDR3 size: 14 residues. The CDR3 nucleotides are TGTGCCAGCAGTGAAGAATGGGAAGGATCTGGCTACACCTTC. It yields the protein CASSEEWEGSGYTF.

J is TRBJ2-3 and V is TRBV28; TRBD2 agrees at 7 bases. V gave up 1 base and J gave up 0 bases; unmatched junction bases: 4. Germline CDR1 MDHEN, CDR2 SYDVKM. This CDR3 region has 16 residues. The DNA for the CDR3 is TGTGCCAGCAGTTTATTGGCTAGCGGAAGCACAGATACGCAGTATTTT. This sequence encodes CASSLLASGSTDTQYF.

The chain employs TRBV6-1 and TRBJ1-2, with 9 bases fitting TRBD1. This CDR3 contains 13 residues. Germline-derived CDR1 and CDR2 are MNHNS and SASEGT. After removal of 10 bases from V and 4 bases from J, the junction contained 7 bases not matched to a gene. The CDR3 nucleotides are TGTGCCACCTTGGACAGGGGAGCCTATGGCTACACCTTC. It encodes CATLDRGAYGYTF.

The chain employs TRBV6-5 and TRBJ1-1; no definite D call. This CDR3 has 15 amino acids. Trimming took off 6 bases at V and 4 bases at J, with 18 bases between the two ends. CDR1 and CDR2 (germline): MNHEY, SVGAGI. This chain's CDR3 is CASSSAWAGGTEAFF. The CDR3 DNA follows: TGTGCCAGCAGCTCCGCGTGGGCCGGTGGCACTGAAGCTTTCTTT.

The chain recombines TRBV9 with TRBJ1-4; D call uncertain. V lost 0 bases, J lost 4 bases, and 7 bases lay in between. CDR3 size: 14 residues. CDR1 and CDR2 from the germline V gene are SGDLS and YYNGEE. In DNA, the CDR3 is TGTGCCAGCAGCGTAGATGCCGTTAATGAAAAACTGTTTTTT. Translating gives CASSVDAVNEKLFF.

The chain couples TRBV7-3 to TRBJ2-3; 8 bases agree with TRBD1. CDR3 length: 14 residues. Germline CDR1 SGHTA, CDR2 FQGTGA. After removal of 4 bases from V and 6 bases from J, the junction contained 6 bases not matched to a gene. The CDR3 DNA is TGTGCCAGCAGCTCCCCCGGGACAGGTGATACGCAGTATTTT. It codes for CASSSPGTGDTQYF.

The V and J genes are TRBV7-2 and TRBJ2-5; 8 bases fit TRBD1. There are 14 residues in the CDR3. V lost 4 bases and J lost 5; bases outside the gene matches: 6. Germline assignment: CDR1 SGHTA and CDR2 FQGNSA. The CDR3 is CASSWGTGAETQYF. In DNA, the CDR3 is TGTGCCAGCAGCTGGGGGACAGGCGCGGAGACCCAGTACTTC.

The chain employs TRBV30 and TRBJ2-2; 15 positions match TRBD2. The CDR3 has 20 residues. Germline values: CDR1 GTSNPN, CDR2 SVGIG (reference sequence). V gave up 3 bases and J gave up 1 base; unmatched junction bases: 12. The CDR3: CAWRETGLAGGAMNTGELFF. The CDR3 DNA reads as TGTGCCTGGAGAGAGACGGGACTAGCGGGAGGCGCGATGAACACCGGGGAGCTGTTTTTT.

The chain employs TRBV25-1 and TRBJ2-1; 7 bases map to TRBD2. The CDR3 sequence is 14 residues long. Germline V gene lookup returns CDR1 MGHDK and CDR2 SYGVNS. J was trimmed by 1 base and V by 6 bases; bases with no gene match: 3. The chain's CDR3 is CASRFSGSYNEQFF. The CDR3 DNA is TGTGCCAGCAGATTTAGCGGGTCCTACAATGAGCAGTTCTTC.

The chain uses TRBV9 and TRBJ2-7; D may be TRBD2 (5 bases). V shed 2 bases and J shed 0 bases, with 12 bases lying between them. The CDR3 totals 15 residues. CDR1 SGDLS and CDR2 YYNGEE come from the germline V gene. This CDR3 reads CASSVGGSYSYEQYF. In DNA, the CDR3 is TGTGCCAGCAGCGTTGGCGGGTCCTACTCCTACGAGCAGTACTTC.

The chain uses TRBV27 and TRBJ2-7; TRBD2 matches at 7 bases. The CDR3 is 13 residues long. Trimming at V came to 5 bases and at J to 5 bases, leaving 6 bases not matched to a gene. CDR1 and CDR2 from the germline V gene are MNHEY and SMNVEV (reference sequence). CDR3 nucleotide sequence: TGTGCCAGCAGTCTAACGGGAGGTGACGAGCAGTACTTC. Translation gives CASSLTGGDEQYF.

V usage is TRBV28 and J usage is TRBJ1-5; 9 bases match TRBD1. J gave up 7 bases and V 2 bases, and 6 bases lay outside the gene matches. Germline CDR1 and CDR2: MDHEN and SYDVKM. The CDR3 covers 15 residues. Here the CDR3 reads CASSLIGTGLQPQHF. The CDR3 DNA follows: TGTGCCAGCAGTTTAATTGGGACAGGGTTACAGCCCCAGCATTTT.